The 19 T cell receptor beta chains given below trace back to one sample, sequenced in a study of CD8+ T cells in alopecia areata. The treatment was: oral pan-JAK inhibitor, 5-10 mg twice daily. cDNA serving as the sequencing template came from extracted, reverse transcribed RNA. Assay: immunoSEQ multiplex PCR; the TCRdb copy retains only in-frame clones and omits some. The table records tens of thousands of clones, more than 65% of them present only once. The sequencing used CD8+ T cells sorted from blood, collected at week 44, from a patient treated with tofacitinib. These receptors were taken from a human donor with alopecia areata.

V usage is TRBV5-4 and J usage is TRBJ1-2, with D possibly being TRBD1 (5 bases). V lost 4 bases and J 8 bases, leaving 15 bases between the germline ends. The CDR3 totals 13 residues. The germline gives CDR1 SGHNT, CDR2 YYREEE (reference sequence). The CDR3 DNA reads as TGTGCCAGCAGCCCGGATCCCGAGGGGGGCTACACCTTC. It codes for CASSPDPEGGYTF. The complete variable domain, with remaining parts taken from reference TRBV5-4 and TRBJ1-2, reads ETGVTQSPTHLIKTRGQQVTLRCSSQSGHNTVSWYQQALGQGPQFIFQYYREEENGRGNFPPRFSGLQFPNYSSELNVNALELDDSALYLCASSPDPEGGYTFGSGTRLTVV.

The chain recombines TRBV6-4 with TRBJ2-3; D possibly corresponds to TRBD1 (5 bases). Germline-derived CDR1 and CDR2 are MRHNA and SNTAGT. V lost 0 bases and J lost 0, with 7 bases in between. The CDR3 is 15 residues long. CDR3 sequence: CASSDSKGSTDTQYF. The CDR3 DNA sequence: TGTGCCAGCAGTGACTCTAAGGGGAGCACAGATACGCAGTATTTT.

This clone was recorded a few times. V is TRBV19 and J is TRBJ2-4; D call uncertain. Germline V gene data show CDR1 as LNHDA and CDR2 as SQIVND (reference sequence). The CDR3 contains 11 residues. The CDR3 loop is CVVGDKNIQYF. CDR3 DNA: TGTGTGGTGGGCGACAAAAACATTCAGTACTTC.

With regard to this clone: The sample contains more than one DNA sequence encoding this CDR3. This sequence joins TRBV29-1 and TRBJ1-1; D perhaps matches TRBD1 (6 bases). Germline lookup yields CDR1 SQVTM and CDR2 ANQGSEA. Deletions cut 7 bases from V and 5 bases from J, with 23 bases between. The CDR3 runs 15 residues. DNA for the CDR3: TGCAGCGCCTTAGGGGCAGGGGCTGTAGCAACTGAAGCTTTCTTT. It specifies CSALGAGAVATEAFF.

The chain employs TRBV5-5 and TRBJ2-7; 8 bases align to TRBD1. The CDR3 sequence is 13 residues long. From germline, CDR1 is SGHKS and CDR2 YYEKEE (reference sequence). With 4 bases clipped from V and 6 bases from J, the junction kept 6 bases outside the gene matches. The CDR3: CASSLPTGAEQYF. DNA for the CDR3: TGTGCCAGCAGCCTACCGACAGGGGCCGAGCAGTACTTC.

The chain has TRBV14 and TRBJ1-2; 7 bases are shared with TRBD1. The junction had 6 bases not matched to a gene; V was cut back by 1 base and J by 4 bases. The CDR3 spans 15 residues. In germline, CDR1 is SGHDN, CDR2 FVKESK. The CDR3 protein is CASSQVTGSSYGYTF. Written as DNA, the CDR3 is TGTGCCAGCAGCCAAGTGACAGGGAGTAGCTATGGCTACACCTTC.

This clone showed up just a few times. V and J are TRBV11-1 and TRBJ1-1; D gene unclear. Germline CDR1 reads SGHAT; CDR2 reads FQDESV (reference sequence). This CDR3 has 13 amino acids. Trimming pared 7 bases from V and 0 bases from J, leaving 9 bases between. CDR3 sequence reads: CASKSILNTEAFF. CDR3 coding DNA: TGTGCCAGCAAATCCATCCTGAACACTGAAGCTTTCTTT.

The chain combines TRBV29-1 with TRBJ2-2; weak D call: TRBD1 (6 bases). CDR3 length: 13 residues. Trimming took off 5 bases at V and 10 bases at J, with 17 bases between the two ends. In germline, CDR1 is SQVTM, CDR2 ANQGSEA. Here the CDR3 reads CSVFTSGDEELFF. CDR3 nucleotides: TGCAGCGTTTTCACATCAGGGGATGAGGAGCTGTTTTTT.

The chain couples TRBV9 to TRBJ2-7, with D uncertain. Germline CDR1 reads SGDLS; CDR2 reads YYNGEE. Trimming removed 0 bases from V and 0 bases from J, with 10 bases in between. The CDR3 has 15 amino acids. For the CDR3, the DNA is TGTGCCAGCAGCGTAGCAGCAGCCAGCTCCTACGAGCAGTACTTC. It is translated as CASSVAAASSYEQYF.

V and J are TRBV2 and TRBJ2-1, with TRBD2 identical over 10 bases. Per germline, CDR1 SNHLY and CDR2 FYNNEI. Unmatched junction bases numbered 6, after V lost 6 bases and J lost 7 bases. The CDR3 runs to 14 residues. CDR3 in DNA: TGTGCCAGCAGCCCTAGCGGGGGTCGGAATGAGCAGTTCTTC. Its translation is CASSPSGGRNEQFF.

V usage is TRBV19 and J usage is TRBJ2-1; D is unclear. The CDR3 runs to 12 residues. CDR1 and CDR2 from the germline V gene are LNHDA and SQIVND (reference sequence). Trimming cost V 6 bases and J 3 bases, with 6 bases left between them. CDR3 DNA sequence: TGTGCCAGTAGCCATGACTACAATGAGCAGTTCTTC. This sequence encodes CASSHDYNEQFF.

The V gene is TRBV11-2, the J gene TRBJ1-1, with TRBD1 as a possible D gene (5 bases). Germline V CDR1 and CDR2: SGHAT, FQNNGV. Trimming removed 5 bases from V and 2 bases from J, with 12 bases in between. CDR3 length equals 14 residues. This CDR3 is CASSHRGINTEAFF. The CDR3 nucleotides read TGTGCCAGCAGCCACCGGGGGATAAACACTGAAGCTTTCTTT.

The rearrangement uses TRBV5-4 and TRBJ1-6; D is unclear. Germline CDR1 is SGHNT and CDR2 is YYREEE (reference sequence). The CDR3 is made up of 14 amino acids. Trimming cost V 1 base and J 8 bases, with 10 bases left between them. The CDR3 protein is CASSLQGKDSPLHF. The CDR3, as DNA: TGTGCCAGCAGCTTGCAAGGAAAGGATTCACCCCTCCACTTT.

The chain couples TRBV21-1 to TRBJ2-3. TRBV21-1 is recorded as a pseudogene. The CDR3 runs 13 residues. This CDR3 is CASSNLSFDAQYF. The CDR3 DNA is TGTGCCAGCAGCAATCTCAGCTTTGACGCGCAGTATTTT.

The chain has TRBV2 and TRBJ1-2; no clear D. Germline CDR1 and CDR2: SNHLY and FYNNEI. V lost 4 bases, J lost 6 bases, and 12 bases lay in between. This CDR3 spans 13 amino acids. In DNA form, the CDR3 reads TGTGCCAGCAGTGTTGAGGGTTGGGATGGCTACACCTTC. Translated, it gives CASSVEGWDGYTF. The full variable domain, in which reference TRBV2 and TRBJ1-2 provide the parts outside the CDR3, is EPEVTQTPSHQVTQMGQEVILRCVPISNHLYFYWYRQILGQKVEFLVSFYNNEISEKSEIFDDQFSVERPDGSNFTLKIRSTKLEDSAMYFCASSVEGWDGYTFGSGTRLTVV.

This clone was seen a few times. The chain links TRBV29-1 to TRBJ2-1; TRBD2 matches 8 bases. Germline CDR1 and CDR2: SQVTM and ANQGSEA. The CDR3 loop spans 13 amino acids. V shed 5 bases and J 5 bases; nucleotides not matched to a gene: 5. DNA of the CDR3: TGCAGCGTTCGGGGGGGCTTGCACAATGAGCAGTTCTTC. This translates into CSVRGGLHNEQFF.

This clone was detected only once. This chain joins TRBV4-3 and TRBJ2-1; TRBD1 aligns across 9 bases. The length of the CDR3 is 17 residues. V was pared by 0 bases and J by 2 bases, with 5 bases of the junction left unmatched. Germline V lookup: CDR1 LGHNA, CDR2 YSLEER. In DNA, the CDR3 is TGCGCCAGCAGCCAAGACAAGACAGGGGGGCCCTACAATGAGCAGTTCTTC. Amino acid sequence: CASSQDKTGGPYNEQFF.

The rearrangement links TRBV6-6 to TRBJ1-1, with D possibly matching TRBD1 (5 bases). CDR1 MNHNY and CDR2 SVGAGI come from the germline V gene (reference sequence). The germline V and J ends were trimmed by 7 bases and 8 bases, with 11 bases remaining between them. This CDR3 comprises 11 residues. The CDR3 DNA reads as TGTGCCAGCACCAATCGACAGGAAGCTTTCTTT. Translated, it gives CASTNRQEAFF.

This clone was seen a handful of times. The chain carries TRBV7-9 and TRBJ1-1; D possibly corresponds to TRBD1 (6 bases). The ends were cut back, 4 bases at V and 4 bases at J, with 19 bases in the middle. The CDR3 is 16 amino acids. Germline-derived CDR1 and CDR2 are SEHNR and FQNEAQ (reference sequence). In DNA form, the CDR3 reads TGTGCCAGCAGCTCGACTAAAACAGGGAGTAGCACTGAAGCTTTCTTT. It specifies CASSSTKTGSSTEAFF.